Listed below are T cell receptor beta chains from one sample, sequenced in a study of CD8+ T cells in alopecia areata. The assay was immunoSEQ multiplex PCR, and TCRdb's table has in-frame clones only and misses some. The repertoire holds some 120,000 clones, with 45% to 65% as singletons. The sample consisted of CD4+ T cells sorted from blood, taken at week 0. These receptors were obtained from a human donor with alopecia areata. CDR3s include the opening cysteine and the closing phenylalanine or tryptophan. D genes are given only for firm matches. The size of a clone is reported for some rows only, either as once, few or many, or as a class for expanded clones.

V gene: TRBV5-1; D gene: NA; J gene: TRBJ2-7; clone size: NA; CDR3 protein: CASREDKAGYEQYF; CDR3 DNA: TGCGCCAGCAGAGAAGACAAGGCGGGCTACGAGCAGTACTTC
V gene: TRBV5-4; D gene: NA; J gene: TRBJ2-2; clone size: NA; CDR3 protein: CASSFWGAGELFF; CDR3 DNA: TGTGCCAGCAGCTTCTGGGGCGCCGGGGAGCTGTTTTTT
V gene: TRBV4-1; D gene: NA; J gene: TRBJ1-5; clone size: NA; CDR3 protein: CASSQDGARGIGPQHF; CDR3 DNA: TGCGCCAGCAGCCAAGATGGCGCCAGGGGTATCGGGCCCCAGCATTTT
V gene: TRBV5-1; D gene: TRBD1; J gene: TRBJ2-3; clone size: few; CDR3 protein: CASSPGQSGTDTQYF; CDR3 DNA: TGCGCCAGCAGCCCGGGACAGAGTGGCACAGATACGCAGTATTTT
V gene: TRBV6-6; D gene: TRBD1; J gene: TRBJ1-5; clone size: NA; CDR3 protein: CASSPTGGLGQPQHF; CDR3 DNA: TGTGCCAGCAGTCCCACAGGGGGCTTAGGGCAGCCCCAGCATTTT
V gene: TRBV5-1; D gene: NA; J gene: TRBJ2-1; clone size: NA; CDR3 protein: CASSLALAGDNEQFF; CDR3 DNA: TGCGCCAGCAGCTTGGCCCTAGCCGGAGACAATGAGCAGTTCTTC
V gene: TRBV25-1; D gene: NA; J gene: TRBJ2-7; clone size: NA; CDR3 protein: CASRAFGEQYF; CDR3 DNA: TGTGCCAGCAGAGCCTTTGGCGAGCAGTACTTC
V gene: TRBV18; D gene: NA; J gene: TRBJ1-2; clone size: NA; CDR3 protein: CASSPDDYGYTF; CDR3 DNA: TGTGCCAGCTCACCAGACGACTATGGCTACACCTTC
V gene: TRBV7-3; D gene: NA; J gene: TRBJ1-1; clone size: NA; CDR3 protein: CASSLIRAGPNTEAFF; CDR3 DNA: TGTGCCAGCAGCTTAATACGGGCAGGTCCGAACACTGAAGCTTTCTTT
V gene: TRBV7-2; D gene: TRBD2; J gene: TRBJ2-7; clone size: NA; CDR3 protein: CASSPALAGNYEQYF; CDR3 DNA: TGTGCCAGCAGCCCCGCGCTAGCGGGAAACTACGAGCAGTACTTC
V gene: TRBV6-5; D gene: TRBD1; J gene: TRBJ1-6; clone size: NA; CDR3 protein: CASRTPQGANSPLHF; CDR3 DNA: TGTGCCAGCAGAACTCCACAGGGGGCGAATTCACCCCTCCACTTT
V gene: TRBV4-3; D gene: NA; J gene: TRBJ2-7; clone size: NA; CDR3 protein: CASSQDAVHEQYF; CDR3 DNA: TGCGCCAGCAGCCAAGATGCGGTCCACGAGCAGTACTTC
V gene: TRBV6-6; D gene: NA; J gene: TRBJ1-4; clone size: NA; CDR3 protein: CASRGEKLFF; CDR3 DNA: TGTGCCAGCAGGGGTGAAAAACTGTTTTTT
V gene: TRBV5-1; D gene: TRBD2; J gene: TRBJ2-3; clone size: NA; CDR3 protein: CASSVSRGGTDTQYF; CDR3 DNA: TGCGCCAGCAGCGTCTCCCGGGGGGGCACAGATACGCAGTATTTT
V gene: TRBV19; D gene: TRBD2; J gene: TRBJ2-3; clone size: NA; CDR3 protein: CASSLRLAVSTDTQYF; CDR3 DNA: TGTGCCAGTAGTCTGAGACTAGCCGTTAGCACAGATACGCAGTATTTT
V gene: TRBV9; D gene: TRBD1; J gene: TRBJ2-5; clone size: NA; CDR3 protein: CASSSRTGGETQYF; CDR3 DNA: TGTGCCAGCAGCTCTCGGACAGGGGGAGAGACCCAGTACTTC
V gene: TRBV10-3; D gene: TRBD1; J gene: TRBJ1-6; clone size: few; CDR3 protein: CAISESLTGGNSPLHF; CDR3 DNA: TGTGCCATCAGTGAGTCCCTAACAGGGGGGAATTCACCCCTCCACTTT
V gene: TRBV4-1; D gene: NA; J gene: TRBJ1-2; clone size: NA; CDR3 protein: CASSQDLGGRGGYGYTF; CDR3 DNA: TGCGCCAGCAGCCAAGATCTCGGGGGCCGTGGCGGCTATGGCTACACCTTC
V gene: TRBV29-1; D gene: NA; J gene: TRBJ2-7; clone size: few; CDR3 protein: CSVHSAGEQYF; CDR3 DNA: TGCAGCGTTCACAGCGCTGGGGAGCAGTACTTC
V gene: TRBV6-1; D gene: NA; J gene: TRBJ1-1; clone size: NA; CDR3 protein: CASSPTNRYEAFF; CDR3 DNA: TGTGCCAGCAGCCCAACCAACCGTTATGAAGCTTTCTTT
V gene: TRBV4-1; D gene: TRBD1; J gene: TRBJ2-4; clone size: NA; CDR3 protein: CASSQRRDSTPFQYF; CDR3 DNA: TGCGCCAGCAGCCAGAGAAGGGACAGTACACCCTTTCAGTACTTC
V gene: TRBV25-1; D gene: NA; J gene: TRBJ2-7; clone size: NA; CDR3 protein: CASSEYVTYEQYF; CDR3 DNA: TGTGCCAGCAGTGAATATGTCACCTACGAGCAGTACTTC
V gene: TRBV5-6; D gene: TRBD2; J gene: TRBJ2-3; clone size: NA; CDR3 protein: CASSPRTSGTYTDTQYF; CDR3 DNA: TGTGCCAGCAGCCCCCGGACTAGCGGGACCTACACAGATACGCAGTATTTT
V gene: TRBV6-5; D gene: TRBD2; J gene: TRBJ2-5; clone size: NA; CDR3 protein: CASRGTGGETQYF; CDR3 DNA: TGTGCCAGCAGGGGAACGGGGGGAGAGACCCAGTACTTC
V gene: TRBV14; D gene: TRBD1; J gene: TRBJ2-7; clone size: NA; CDR3 protein: CASSRQGLDEQYF; CDR3 DNA: TGTGCCAGCAGTCGACAGGGGCTCGACGAGCAGTACTTC
V gene: TRBV30; D gene: TRBD1; J gene: TRBJ2-1; clone size: once; CDR3 protein: CAWTDRGQTNEQFF; CDR3 DNA: TGTGCCTGGACCGACAGGGGGCAGACGAATGAGCAGTTCTTC
V gene: TRBV23-1; D gene: NA; J gene: TRBJ1-3; clone size: NA; CDR3 protein: CASSQSYSGNTIYF; CDR3 DNA: TGCGCCAGCAGTCAATCATACTCTGGAAACACCATATATTTT
V gene: TRBV7-3; D gene: NA; J gene: TRBJ1-2; clone size: few; CDR3 protein: CASSLDVRTNYGYTF; CDR3 DNA: TGTGCCAGCAGCTTAGACGTAAGGACTAACTATGGCTACACCTTC
V gene: TRBV9; D gene: NA; J gene: TRBJ2-1; clone size: few; CDR3 protein: CASSAVMGVAEQFF; CDR3 DNA: TGTGCCAGCAGCGCCGTAATGGGTGTGGCTGAGCAGTTCTTC
V gene: TRBV7-3; D gene: NA; J gene: TRBJ1-1; clone size: few; CDR3 protein: CASSAQGRETEAFF; CDR3 DNA: TGTGCCAGCAGCGCTCAGGGGCGCGAGACTGAAGCTTTCTTT
V gene: TRBV30; D gene: NA; J gene: TRBJ1-5; clone size: once; CDR3 protein: CAWSVNGLDQPQHF; CDR3 DNA: TGTGCCTGGAGTGTCAATGGTTTAGATCAGCCCCAGCATTTT
V gene: TRBV7-2; D gene: NA; J gene: TRBJ2-3; clone size: NA; CDR3 protein: CASSFTDTQYF; CDR3 DNA: TGTGCCAGCAGTTTTACAGATACGCAGTATTTT
V gene: TRBV29-1; D gene: NA; J gene: TRBJ2-5; clone size: NA; CDR3 protein: CSGSLVRVRQETQYF; CDR3 DNA: TGCAGCGGTTCCCTCGTACGGGTACGCCAAGAGACCCAGTACTTC
V gene: TRBV4-1; D gene: NA; J gene: TRBJ2-5; clone size: NA; CDR3 protein: CASSLIWTGSGETQYF; CDR3 DNA: TGCGCCAGCAGCCTGATCTGGACGGGGTCGGGAGAGACCCAGTACTTC
V gene: TRBV7-6; D gene: TRBD2; J gene: TRBJ2-3; clone size: NA; CDR3 protein: CASSLDPLAGNTDTQYF; CDR3 DNA: TGTGCCAGCAGCTTAGACCCTCTAGCGGGGAACACAGATACGCAGTATTTT
V gene: TRBV4-1; D gene: NA; J gene: TRBJ2-3; clone size: NA; CDR3 protein: CASSSSGAKPQTDTQYF; CDR3 DNA: TGCGCCAGCAGCTCGTCAGGGGCGAAGCCCCAGACAGATACGCAGTATTTT
V gene: TRBV7-9; D gene: NA; J gene: TRBJ1-4; clone size: NA; CDR3 protein: CASGTRHEKLFF; CDR3 DNA: TGTGCCAGCGGGACAAGGCATGAAAAACTGTTTTTT
V gene: TRBV11-2; D gene: NA; J gene: TRBJ2-3; clone size: NA; CDR3 protein: CASSLRQGGSADTQYF; CDR3 DNA: TGTGCCAGCAGCCTCAGACAGGGAGGGTCCGCAGATACGCAGTATTTT
V gene: TRBV14; D gene: NA; J gene: TRBJ1-2; clone size: few; CDR3 protein: CASSQDLEQDGLF; CDR3 DNA: TGTGCCAGCAGCCAAGACTTGGAGCAGGACGGCCTCTTC
V gene: TRBV6-5; D gene: NA; J gene: TRBJ1-1; clone size: NA; CDR3 protein: CASSYSPPRTEAFF; CDR3 DNA: TGTGCCAGCAGTTACTCTCCCCCGCGAACTGAAGCTTTCTTT
V gene: TRBV28; D gene: TRBD1; J gene: TRBJ1-1; clone size: NA; CDR3 protein: CASSPPGTGKTEAFF; CDR3 DNA: TGTGCCAGCAGTCCCCCGGGGACAGGGAAGACTGAAGCTTTCTTT
V gene: TRBV7-9; D gene: TRBD1; J gene: TRBJ1-1; clone size: NA; CDR3 protein: CASREDRGEAFF; CDR3 DNA: TGTGCCAGCAGGGAAGACAGGGGTGAAGCTTTCTTT
V gene: TRBV7-2; D gene: TRBD1; J gene: TRBJ2-1; clone size: few; CDR3 protein: CASSLMSGTVGNEQFF; CDR3 DNA: TGTGCCAGCAGCCTTATGTCCGGGACAGTCGGCAATGAGCAGTTCTTC
V gene: TRBV5-7; D gene: NA; J gene: TRBJ1-1; clone size: NA; CDR3 protein: CASSLQGYTEAFF; CDR3 DNA: TGTGCCAGCAGCTTGCAGGGTTACACTGAAGCTTTCTTT
V gene: TRBV28; D gene: NA; J gene: TRBJ1-1; clone size: NA; CDR3 protein: CASSLRVGNRNTEAFF; CDR3 DNA: TGTGCCAGCAGTTTAAGAGTGGGCAATCGGAACACTGAGGCTTTCTTT